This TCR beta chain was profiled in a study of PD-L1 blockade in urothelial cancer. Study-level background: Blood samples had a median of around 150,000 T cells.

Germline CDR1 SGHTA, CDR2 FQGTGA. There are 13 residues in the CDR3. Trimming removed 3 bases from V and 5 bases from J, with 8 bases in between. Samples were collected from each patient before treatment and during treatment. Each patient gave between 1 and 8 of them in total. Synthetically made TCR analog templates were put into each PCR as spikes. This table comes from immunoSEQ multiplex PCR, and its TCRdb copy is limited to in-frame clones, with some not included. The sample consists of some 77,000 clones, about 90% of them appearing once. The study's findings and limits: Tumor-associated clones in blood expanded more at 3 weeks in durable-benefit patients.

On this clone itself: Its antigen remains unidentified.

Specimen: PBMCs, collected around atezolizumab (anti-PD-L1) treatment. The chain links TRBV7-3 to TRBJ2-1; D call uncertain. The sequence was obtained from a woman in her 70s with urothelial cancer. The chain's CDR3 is CASSFGSNNEQFF. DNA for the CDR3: TGTGCCAGCAGCTTCGGGTCTAACAATGAGCAGTTCTTC.